The 5 T cell receptor beta chains in this list originate from one sample, sequenced in a study of T-cell reconstitution after alpha-beta-depleted transplantation in children. Unique molecular identifiers were incorporated during preparation of the TCRbeta library. TCRdb independently ran MiXCR on the PCR reads; one entry per CDR3 protein. The sample holds roughly 790,000 distinct CDR3 sequences, about 16% seen once. The input for sequencing was PBMCs, mostly from graft donor cells, taken 360 days after TCRalphabeta/CD19-depleted stem cell transplant. These receptors all stem from a male patient aged 10 to 17 who had a stem cell transplant for acute lymphoblastic leukemia, so the T cells may come from the graft donor.

The gene calls are TRBV7-3 and TRBJ2-3; TRBD1 aligns across 9 bases. V shed 8 bases, J shed 6 bases, and the junction held 9 bases outside the gene matches. The CDR3 loop spans 14 amino acids. CDR1 is SGHTA and CDR2 is FQGTGA in the germline V gene. This chain's CDR3 is CASQPTGGGDTQYF. DNA for the CDR3: TGTGCCAGCCAGCCGACAGGGGGTGGGGATACGCAGTATTTT.

The chain combines TRBV6-4 with TRBJ2-1, with D perhaps matching TRBD1 or TRBD2 (5 bases each). V was cut by 2 bases and J by 3 bases, with 14 bases left in between. Germline loops: CDR1 MRHNA, CDR2 SNTAGT. This CDR3 is 16 amino acids long. The CDR3 is CASSDGFRDRYNEQFF. The CDR3 coding sequence is TGTGCCAGCAGTGACGGGTTCCGGGACCGCTACAATGAGCAGTTCTTC.

The chain couples TRBV6-1 to TRBJ2-3; possibly TRBD1 or TRBD2 for D (6 bases each). The CDR3 is made up of 15 amino acids. Germline V lookup: CDR1 MNHNS, CDR2 SASEGT. V gave up 7 bases and J gave up 2 bases, with 16 bases separating them. CDR3 in amino acids: CASTHGGGYTDTQYF. For the CDR3, the DNA is TGTGCCAGCACCCACGGGGGCGGTTACACAGATACGCAGTATTTT.

V is TRBV5-1 and J is TRBJ2-7; 7 bases map to TRBD1. Germline V CDR1 and CDR2: SGHRS, YFSETQ. The CDR3 has 15 amino acids. With V trimmed by 3 bases and J by 1 base, 7 bases remained unmatched. The CDR3 DNA follows: TGCGCCAGCAGCTCCTACAGGGACAGTTCCTACGAGCAGTACTTC. Its protein product is CASSSYRDSSYEQYF.

The J gene is TRBJ2-7, the V gene TRBV12-3 or TRBV12-4; no firm D call. V was shortened by 6 bases and J by 5 bases, with 11 bases between the two germline ends. This CDR3 region has 12 residues. This chain's CDR3 is CASSPSWDEQYF. The CDR3 bases are TGTGCCAGCAGCCCCAGTTGGGACGAGCAGTACTTC.